The T cell receptor beta chain described here comes from a study of identical twins. Study-wide results and caveats: The abundant beta clonotypes from cord blood had fewer insertions, and memory repertoires had none of this. A partial confounding effect on zero-insertion analyses could come from invariant MAIT and iNKT cells.

Template switching added a universal primer site; cDNA carried unique molecular identifiers. TCRdb fed the 5' RACE reads into MiXCR, producing one record per CDR3 protein. This table has 690,000 or so distinct CDR3 sequences, around 6% appearing once. This clonotype has ten or more counts. Its antigen is unidentified. Sequencing was done on a sample of naive T cells sorted from blood. This clonotype was obtained from a man aged 18 to 30 in good health.

This CDR3 reads CSAGQVPNTEAFF. In nucleotides, the CDR3 is TGCAGCGCCGGACAGGTTCCGAACACTGAAGCTTTCTTT. The rearrangement joins TRBV29-1 to TRBJ1-1, with TRBD1 identical over 7 bases. The germline gives CDR1 SQVTM, CDR2 ANQGSEA. The trim removed 7 bases at V and 1 base at J, leaving 6 bases unmatched. The CDR3 runs 13 residues.